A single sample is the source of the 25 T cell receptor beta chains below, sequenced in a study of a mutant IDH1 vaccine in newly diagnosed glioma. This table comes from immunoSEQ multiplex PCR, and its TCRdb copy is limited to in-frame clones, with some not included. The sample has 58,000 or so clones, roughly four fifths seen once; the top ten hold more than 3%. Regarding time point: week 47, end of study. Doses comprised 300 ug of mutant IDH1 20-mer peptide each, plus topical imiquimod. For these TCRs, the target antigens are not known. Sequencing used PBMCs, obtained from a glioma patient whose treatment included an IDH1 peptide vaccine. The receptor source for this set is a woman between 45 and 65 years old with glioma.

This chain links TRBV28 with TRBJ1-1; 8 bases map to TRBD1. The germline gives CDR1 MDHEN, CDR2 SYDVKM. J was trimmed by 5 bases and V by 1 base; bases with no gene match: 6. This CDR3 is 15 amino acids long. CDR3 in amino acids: CASSLSRRTGTEAFF. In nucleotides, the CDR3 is TGTGCCAGCAGTTTATCCCGCCGGACAGGGACTGAAGCTTTCTTT.

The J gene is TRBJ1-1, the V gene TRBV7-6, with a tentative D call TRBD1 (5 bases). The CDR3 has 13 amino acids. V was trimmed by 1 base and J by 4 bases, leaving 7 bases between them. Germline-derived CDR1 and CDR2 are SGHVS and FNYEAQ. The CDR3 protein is CASSLGGGTEAFF. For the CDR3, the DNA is TGTGCCAGCAGCTTAGGGGGGGGCACTGAAGCTTTCTTT.

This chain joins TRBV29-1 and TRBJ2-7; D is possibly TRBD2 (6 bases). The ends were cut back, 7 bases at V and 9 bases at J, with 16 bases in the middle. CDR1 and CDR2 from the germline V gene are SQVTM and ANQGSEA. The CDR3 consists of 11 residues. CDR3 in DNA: TGCAGCGCGATCGGGGGAGTAGCGCAGTACTTC. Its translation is CSAIGGVAQYF.

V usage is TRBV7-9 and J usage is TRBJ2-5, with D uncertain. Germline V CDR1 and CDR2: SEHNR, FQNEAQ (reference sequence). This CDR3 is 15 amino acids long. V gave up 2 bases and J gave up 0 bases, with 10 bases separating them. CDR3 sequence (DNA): TGTGCCAGCAGCTTAAATTCCGGGTACCAAGAGACCCAGTACTTC. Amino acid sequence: CASSLNSGYQETQYF.

CDR3 protein: CASGTGVSYEQYF. CDR3 sequence (DNA): TGTGCCAGCGGGACAGGGGTCTCCTACGAGCAGTACTTC. V usage is TRBV10-3 and J usage is TRBJ2-7; 10 bases fit TRBD1. Germline V gene data show CDR1 as ENHRY and CDR2 as SYGVKD. The CDR3 is 13 amino acids. Losses at the gene ends were 10 bases for V and 0 bases for J; bases not matched to a gene: 3.

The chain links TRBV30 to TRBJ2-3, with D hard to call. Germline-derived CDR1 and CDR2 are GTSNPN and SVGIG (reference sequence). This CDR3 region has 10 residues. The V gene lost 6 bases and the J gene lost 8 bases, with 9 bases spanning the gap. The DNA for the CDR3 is TGTGCCTGCTCCCTGTCTACGCAGTATTTT. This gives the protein CACSLSTQYF.

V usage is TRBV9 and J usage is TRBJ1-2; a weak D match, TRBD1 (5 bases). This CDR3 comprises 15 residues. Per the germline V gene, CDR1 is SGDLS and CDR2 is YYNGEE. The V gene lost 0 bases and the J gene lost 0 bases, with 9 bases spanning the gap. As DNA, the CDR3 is TGTGCCAGCAGCGTAGGTGACAGTCCTAACTATGGCTACACCTTC. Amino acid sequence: CASSVGDSPNYGYTF. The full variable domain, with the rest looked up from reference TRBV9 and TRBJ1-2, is DSGVTQTPKHLITATGQRVTLRCSPRSGDLSVYWYQQSLDQGLQFLIQYYNGEERAKGNILERFSAQQFPDLHSELNLSSLELGDSALYFCASSVGDSPNYGYTFGSGTRLTVV.

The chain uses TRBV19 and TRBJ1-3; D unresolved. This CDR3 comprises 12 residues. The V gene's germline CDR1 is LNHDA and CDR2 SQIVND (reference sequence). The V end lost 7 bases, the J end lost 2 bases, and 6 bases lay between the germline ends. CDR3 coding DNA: TGTGCCAGTACCGGAGCTGGAAACACCATATATTTT. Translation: CASTGAGNTIYF.

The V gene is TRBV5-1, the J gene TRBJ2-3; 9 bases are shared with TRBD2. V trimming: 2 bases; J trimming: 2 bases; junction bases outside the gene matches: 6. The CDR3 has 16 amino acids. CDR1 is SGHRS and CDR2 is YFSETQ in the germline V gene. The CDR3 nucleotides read TGCGCCAGCAGCTTCCTTAGCGGGAGAAACACAGATACGCAGTATTTT. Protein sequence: CASSFLSGRNTDTQYF. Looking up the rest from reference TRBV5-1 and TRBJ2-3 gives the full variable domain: KAGVTQTPRYLIKTRGQQVTLSCSPISGHRSVSWYQQTPGQGLQFLFEYFSETQRNKGNFPGRFSGRQFSNSRSEMNVSTLELGDSALYLCASSFLSGRNTDTQYFGPGTRLTVL.

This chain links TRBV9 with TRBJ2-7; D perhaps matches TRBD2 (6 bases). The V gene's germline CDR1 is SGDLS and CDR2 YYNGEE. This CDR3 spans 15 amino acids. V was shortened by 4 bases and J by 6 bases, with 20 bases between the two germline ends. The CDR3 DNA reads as TGTGCCAGCAGCCCATCCGACGGGGGTGGGGGCGAGCAGTACTTC. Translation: CASSPSDGGGGEQYF.

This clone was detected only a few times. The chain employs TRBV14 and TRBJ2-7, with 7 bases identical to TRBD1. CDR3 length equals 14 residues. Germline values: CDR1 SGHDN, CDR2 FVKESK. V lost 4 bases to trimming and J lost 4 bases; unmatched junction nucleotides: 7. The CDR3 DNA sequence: TGTGCCAGCAGCCGCTTCTCACAGGGGTACGAGCAGTACTTC. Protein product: CASSRFSQGYEQYF.

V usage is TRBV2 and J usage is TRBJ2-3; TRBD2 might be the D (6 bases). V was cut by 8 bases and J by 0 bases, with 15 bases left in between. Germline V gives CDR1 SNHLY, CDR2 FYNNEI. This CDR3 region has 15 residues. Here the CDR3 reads CASRGRAGSTDTQYF. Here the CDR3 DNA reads TGTGCCAGCCGGGGCCGGGCGGGGAGCACAGATACGCAGTATTTT.

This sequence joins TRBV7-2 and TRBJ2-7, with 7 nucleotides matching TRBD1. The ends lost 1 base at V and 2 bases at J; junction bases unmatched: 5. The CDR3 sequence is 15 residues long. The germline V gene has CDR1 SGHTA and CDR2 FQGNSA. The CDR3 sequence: CASSLVYRGTYEQYF. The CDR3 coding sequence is TGTGCCAGCAGCTTAGTCTACAGGGGCACCTACGAGCAGTACTTC.

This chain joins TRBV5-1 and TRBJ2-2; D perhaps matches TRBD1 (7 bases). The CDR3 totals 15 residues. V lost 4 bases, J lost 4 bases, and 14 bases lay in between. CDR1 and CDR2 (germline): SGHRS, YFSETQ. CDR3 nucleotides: TGCGCCAGCAGCGCGGGACAGATAACCACCGGGGAGCTGTTTTTT. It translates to CASSAGQITTGELFF. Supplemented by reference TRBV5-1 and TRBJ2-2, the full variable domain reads KAGVTQTPRYLIKTRGQQVTLSCSPISGHRSVSWYQQTPGQGLQFLFEYFSETQRNKGNFPGRFSGRQFSNSRSEMNVSTLELGDSALYLCASSAGQITTGELFFGEGSRLTVL.

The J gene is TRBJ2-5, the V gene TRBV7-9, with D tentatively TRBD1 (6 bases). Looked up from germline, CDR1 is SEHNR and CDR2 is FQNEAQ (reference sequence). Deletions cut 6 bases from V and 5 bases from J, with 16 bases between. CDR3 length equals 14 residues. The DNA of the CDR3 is TGTGCCAGCAGATTGGAAGGCAGGGGCGAGACCCAGTACTTC. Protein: CASRLEGRGETQYF.

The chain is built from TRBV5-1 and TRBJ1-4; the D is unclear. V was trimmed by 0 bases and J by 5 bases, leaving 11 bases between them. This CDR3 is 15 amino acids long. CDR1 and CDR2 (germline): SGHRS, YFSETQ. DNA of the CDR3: TGCGCCAGCAGCTTGGTCCCGACCGCCAATGAAAAACTGTTTTTT. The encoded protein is CASSLVPTANEKLFF.

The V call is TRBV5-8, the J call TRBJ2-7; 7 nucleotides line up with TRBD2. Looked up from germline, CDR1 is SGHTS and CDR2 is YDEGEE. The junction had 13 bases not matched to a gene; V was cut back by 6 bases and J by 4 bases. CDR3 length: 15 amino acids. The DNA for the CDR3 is TGTGCCAGCATCAAACGTGCGGGACTACCGTACGAGCAGTACTTC. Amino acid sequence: CASIKRAGLPYEQYF.

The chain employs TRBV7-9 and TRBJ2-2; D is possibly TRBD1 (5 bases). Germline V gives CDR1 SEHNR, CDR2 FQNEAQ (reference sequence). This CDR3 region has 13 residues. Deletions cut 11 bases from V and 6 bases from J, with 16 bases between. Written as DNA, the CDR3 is TGTGCCTCAGAAGAAGTGGGGCCCGGGGAGCTGTTTTTT. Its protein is CASEEVGPGELFF.

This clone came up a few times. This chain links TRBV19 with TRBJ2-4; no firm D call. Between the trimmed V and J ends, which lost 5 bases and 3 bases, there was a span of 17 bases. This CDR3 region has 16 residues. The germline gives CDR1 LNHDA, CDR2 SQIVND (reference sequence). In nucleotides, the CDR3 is TGTGCCAGTAGTGTTCCTTCAACATCGGGCAAAAACATTCAGTACTTC. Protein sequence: CASSVPSTSGKNIQYF. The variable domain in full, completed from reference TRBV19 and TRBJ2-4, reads DGGITQSPKYLFRKEGQNVTLSCEQNLNHDAMYWYRQDPGQGLRLIYYSQIVNDFQKGDIAEGYSVSREKKESFPLTVTSAQKNPTAFYLCASSVPSTSGKNIQYFGAGTRLSVL.

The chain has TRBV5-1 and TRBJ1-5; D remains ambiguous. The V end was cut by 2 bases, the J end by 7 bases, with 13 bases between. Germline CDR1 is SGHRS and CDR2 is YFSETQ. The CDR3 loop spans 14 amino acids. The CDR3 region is CASSFDGRDQPQHF. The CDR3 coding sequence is TGCGCCAGCAGCTTCGACGGGAGAGACCAGCCCCAGCATTTT.

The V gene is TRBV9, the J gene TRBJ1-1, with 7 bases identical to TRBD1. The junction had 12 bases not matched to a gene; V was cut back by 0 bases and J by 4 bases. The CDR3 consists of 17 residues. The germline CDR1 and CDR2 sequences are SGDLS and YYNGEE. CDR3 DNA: TGTGCCAGCAGCGTAGGAATGGAAGGGGGCAAGGGCACTGAAGCTTTCTTT. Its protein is CASSVGMEGGKGTEAFF.

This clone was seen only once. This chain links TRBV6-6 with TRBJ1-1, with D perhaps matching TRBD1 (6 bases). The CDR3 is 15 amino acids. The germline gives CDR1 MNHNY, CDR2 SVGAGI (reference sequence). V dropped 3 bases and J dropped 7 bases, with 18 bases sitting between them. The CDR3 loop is CASSYQAQKGDEAFF. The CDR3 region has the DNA TGTGCCAGCAGTTATCAGGCCCAAAAGGGGGATGAAGCTTTCTTT.

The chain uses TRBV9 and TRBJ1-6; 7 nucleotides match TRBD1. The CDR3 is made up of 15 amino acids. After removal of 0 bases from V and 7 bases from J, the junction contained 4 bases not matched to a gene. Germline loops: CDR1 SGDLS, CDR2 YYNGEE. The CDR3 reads CASSVDQGENSPLHF. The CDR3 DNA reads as TGTGCCAGCAGCGTAGATCAGGGGGAGAATTCACCCCTCCACTTT.

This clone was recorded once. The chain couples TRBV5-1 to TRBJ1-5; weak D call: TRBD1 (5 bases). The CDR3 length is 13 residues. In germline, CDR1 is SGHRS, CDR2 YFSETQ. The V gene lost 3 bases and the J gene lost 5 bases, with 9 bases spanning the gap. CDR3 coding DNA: TGCGCCAGCAGCTCTGGAGGGGATCAGCCCCAGCATTTT. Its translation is CASSSGGDQPQHF.

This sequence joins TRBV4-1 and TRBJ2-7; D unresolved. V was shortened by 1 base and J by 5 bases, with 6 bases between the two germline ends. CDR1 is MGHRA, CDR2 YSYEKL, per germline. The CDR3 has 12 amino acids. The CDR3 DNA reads TGCGCCAGCAGCCAAGGGGATGACGAGCAGTACTTC. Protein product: CASSQGDDEQYF.